The 22 T cell receptor beta chains listed next were all sequenced from one sample in a study of Ad26.COV2.S vaccination and SARS-CoV-2 variants. Described treatment: around 19 received Ad26.COV2.S at low or high dose, single or two shots; roughly 5 received placebo; per-sample allocation not given. Sampling occurred on day 63 after the first vaccine or placebo injection. The method was immunoSEQ multiplex PCR; TCRdb's version includes in-frame clones alone and lacks a portion of them. The sample carries 300,000 to 500,000 clones, 80% to 90% recorded once. This material consisted of peripheral blood, taken in a trial of Ad26.COV2.S vaccine versus placebo. Every receptor here comes from a person aged 18-60 years who received the Ad26.COV2.S COVID-19 vaccine or a placebo.

In this sample, this clone turned up many times. The chain has TRBV7-6 and TRBJ1-4, with a weak D call TRBD1 (6 bases). Trimming shortened V by 6 bases and J by 11 bases, and 16 bases separated the two germline ends. The CDR3 spans 13 residues. CDR1 and CDR2 from the germline V gene are SGHVS and FNYEAQ. The CDR3 is CASRGTQEEKLFF. The CDR3 nucleotides read TGTGCCAGCAGGGGGACACAGGAGGAGAAACTGTTTTTT. Based on the CDR3 plus reference TRBV7-6 and TRBJ1-4, the full variable domain is GAGVSQSPRYKVTKRGQDVALRCDPISGHVSLYWYRQALGQGPEFLTYFNYEAQQDKSGLPNDRFSAERPEGSISTLTIQRTEQRDSAMYRCASRGTQEEKLFFGSGTQLSVL.

V and J are TRBV6-5 and TRBJ2-5, with D perhaps matching TRBD1 (5 bases). V was clipped by 7 bases and J by 0 bases, with 15 bases between them. The CDR3 has 15 amino acids. Germline assignment: CDR1 MNHEY and CDR2 SVGAGI. This CDR3 reads CASTPRLDNQETQYF. CDR3 DNA sequence: TGTGCCAGCACCCCCCGTCTGGACAACCAAGAGACCCAGTACTTC.

The V gene is TRBV11-2, the J gene TRBJ2-5; 7 bases match TRBD2. J was trimmed by 4 bases and V by 1 base; bases with no gene match: 3. Germline V gives CDR1 SGHAT, CDR2 FQNNGV. The CDR3 sequence is 14 residues long. The CDR3 protein is CASSLVGGVETQYF. CDR3 nucleotides: TGTGCCAGCAGCTTAGTTGGGGGGGTAGAGACCCAGTACTTC.

The chain combines TRBV4-2 with TRBJ1-3, with D possibly TRBD1 on 5 matching bases. CDR1 LGHNA and CDR2 YNFKEQ come from the germline V gene. V lost 0 bases and J lost 8, with 8 bases in between. The CDR3 contains 13 residues. CDR3 bases: TGTGCCAGCAGCCAAGAGTGGGGGGACACCATATATTTT. Translation gives CASSQEWGDTIYF.

The chain carries TRBV24-1 and TRBJ2-3, with a possible D match to TRBD1 (5 bases). CDR1 is KGHDR and CDR2 is SFDVKD in the germline V gene. V was shortened by 5 bases and J by 4 bases, with 15 bases between the two germline ends. The CDR3 has 15 residues. The CDR3 region is CATSASRAPPDTQYF. The CDR3 DNA sequence: TGTGCCACCAGTGCGAGCAGGGCCCCCCCAGATACGCAGTATTTT.

The CDR3 here is CASSLSTSYEQYF. The CDR3 DNA sequence: TGTGCCAGCAGCTTGTCGACTAGCTACGAGCAGTACTTC. The gene calls are TRBV5-4 and TRBJ2-7; weak D call: TRBD2 (6 bases). The ends were cut back, 1 base at V and 3 bases at J, with 8 bases in the middle. The germline V gene has CDR1 SGHNT and CDR2 YYREEE (reference sequence). There are 13 residues in the CDR3.

This clone was observed a single time. The chain is built from TRBV18 and TRBJ1-2, with D perhaps TRBD1 (5 bases). Germline CDR1 reads KGHSH; CDR2 reads LQKENI. The CDR3 contains 14 residues. The V end lost 6 bases, the J end lost 5 bases, and 16 bases lay between the germline ends. The CDR3 DNA follows: TGTGCCAGCTCCAGTTCGGGGCTCCGATATGGCTACACCTTC. This encodes CASSSSGLRYGYTF.

The sample holds a few counts of this clone. The J gene is TRBJ2-7, the V gene TRBV21-1; the table's TRBD2 call for D was not verified on the DNA. TRBV21-1 is a pseudogene. The CDR3 loop spans 13 amino acids. The CDR3 nucleotides are TGTGCCAGCAGCAAAGGGAGGGGACCAGAGCAGTACTTC. Encoded protein: CASSKGRGPEQYF.

V and J are TRBV3-1 (or the pseudogene TRBV3-2) and TRBJ1-2; unclear D gene. Germline CDR1 reads LGHDT; CDR2 reads YNNKEL (reference sequence). The CDR3 runs to 14 residues. V was cut by 0 bases and J by 4 bases, with 9 bases left in between. The CDR3: CASSQDGRLYGYTF. Here the CDR3 DNA reads TGTGCCAGCAGCCAAGATGGGCGGCTCTATGGCTACACCTTC.

This clone was seen once. V gene TRBV11-2 combines with J gene TRBJ2-3, with 10 positions matching TRBD2. The CDR3 contains 17 residues. The ends lost 4 bases at V and 4 bases at J; junction bases unmatched: 11. CDR1 and CDR2 (germline): SGHAT, FQNNGV. CDR3: CASSSAAGGQLADTQYF. As DNA, the CDR3 is TGTGCCAGCAGCTCGGCAGCGGGGGGGCAATTGGCAGATACGCAGTATTTT.

V gene TRBV27 combines with J gene TRBJ2-2; 7 positions match TRBD1. V was clipped by 6 bases and J by 3 bases; unmatched bases: 7. CDR1 is MNHEY, CDR2 SMNVEV, per germline (reference sequence). This CDR3 comprises 15 residues. The CDR3 coding sequence is TGTGCCAGCAGCCTACAGGGGCGGCACACCGGGGAGCTGTTTTTT. It specifies CASSLQGRHTGELFF.

V and J are TRBV2 and TRBJ2-7; no reliable D call. V was trimmed by 3 bases and J by 0 bases, leaving 9 bases between them. Germline CDR1 SNHLY, CDR2 FYNNEI. CDR3 length equals 14 residues. CDR3 protein: CASSDRISSYEQYF. DNA for the CDR3: TGTGCCAGCAGTGATCGGATAAGCTCCTACGAGCAGTACTTC.

The chain is built from TRBV25-1 and TRBJ1-1, with D perhaps TRBD1 (5 bases). The germline V gene encodes CDR1 MGHDK and CDR2 SYGVNS. Trimming took off 6 bases at V and 0 bases at J, with 11 bases between the two ends. This CDR3 is 14 amino acids long. In DNA, the CDR3 is TGTGCCAGCAGCGCCGGGGGATTGAACACTGAAGCTTTCTTT. Its protein product is CASSAGGLNTEAFF.

This chain links TRBV6-1 with TRBJ2-7, with 7 bases matching TRBD1. The CDR3 runs to 16 residues. CDR1 and CDR2 from the germline V gene are MNHNS and SASEGT. J lost 2 bases, V lost 1 base, and 8 bases had no gene match. For the CDR3, the DNA is TGTGCCAGCAGTGAAGTATCCCGGACAGGCGCCTACGAGCAGTACTTC. The encoded protein is CASSEVSRTGAYEQYF.

The gene calls are TRBV3-1 (or the pseudogene TRBV3-2) and TRBJ2-7, with no clear D. V was clipped by 0 bases and J by 3 bases, with 9 bases between them. Germline CDR1 reads LGHDT; CDR2 reads YNNKEL (reference sequence). There are 14 residues in the CDR3. The CDR3: CASSQDQVHYEQYF. Here the CDR3 DNA reads TGTGCCAGCAGCCAAGATCAGGTACACTACGAGCAGTACTTC.

V gene TRBV2 combines with J gene TRBJ1-1; D is possibly TRBD1 (5 bases). V was clipped by 4 bases and J by 4 bases, with 10 bases between them. Germline loops: CDR1 SNHLY, CDR2 FYNNEI. The CDR3 loop spans 13 amino acids. DNA for the CDR3: TGTGCCAGCAGTGCCAGGGAGAGCACTGAAGCTTTCTTT. Its translation: CASSARESTEAFF.

V is TRBV4-2 and J is TRBJ1-2, with D tentatively TRBD1 (6 bases). This CDR3 is built from 15 residues. V gave up 1 base and J gave up 1 base, with 10 bases separating them. In germline, CDR1 is LGHNA, CDR2 YNFKEQ. For the CDR3, the DNA is TGTGCCAGCAGCCAAGCCAGACAGGTTAACTATGGCTACACCTTC. Amino acid sequence: CASSQARQVNYGYTF.

The gene calls are TRBV27 and TRBJ2-2; D possibly matches TRBD1 or TRBD2 (5 bases each). Trimming pared 8 bases from V and 0 bases from J, leaving 13 bases between. The V gene's germline CDR1 is MNHEY and CDR2 SMNVEV (reference sequence). This CDR3 is 15 amino acids long. CDR3 nucleotides: TGTGCCAGCGGACCGGGGCTATCGAACACCGGGGAGCTGTTTTTT. Residues: CASGPGLSNTGELFF.

The chain is built from TRBV6-5 and TRBJ1-2, with D hard to call. V dropped 3 bases and J dropped 4 bases, with 12 bases sitting between them. The germline CDR1 and CDR2 sequences are MNHEY and SVGAGI. This CDR3 comprises 14 residues. CDR3 sequence reads: CASSYGGSGYGYTF. The CDR3 nucleotides are TGTGCCAGCAGTTATGGAGGGTCGGGCTATGGCTACACCTTC.

The rearrangement uses TRBV5-1 and TRBJ1-1; 7 nucleotides line up with TRBD1. The CDR3 runs 15 residues. The V gene end was trimmed by 4 bases and the J gene end by 3 bases; junction bases not matched to a gene: 9. CDR1 SGHRS and CDR2 YFSETQ come from the germline V gene. This CDR3 reads CASSGQGEGYTEAFF. CDR3 DNA sequence: TGCGCCAGCAGCGGGCAGGGGGAGGGTTACACTGAAGCTTTCTTT.

This clone was detected only once. The rearrangement joins TRBV11-2 to TRBJ2-7; 7 nucleotides line up with TRBD2. The CDR3 contains 15 residues. Germline V CDR1 and CDR2: SGHAT, FQNNGV. V lost 5 bases, J lost 5 bases, and 12 bases stayed unmatched. The CDR3 sequence is CASSAYAGVSNEQYF. CDR3 in DNA: TGTGCCAGCAGCGCGTATGCGGGGGTGAGCAACGAGCAGTACTTC.

The chain employs TRBV6-2 or TRBV6-3 and TRBJ2-2; 9 nucleotides align to TRBD2. The CDR3 is 13 residues long. Trimming at V came to 4 bases and at J to 7 bases, leaving 1 base not matched to a gene. CDR1 and CDR2 from the germline V gene are MNHEY and SVGEGT. The CDR3: CASSWTSVGELFF. The CDR3 coding sequence is TGTGCCAGCAGTTGGACTAGCGTCGGGGAGCTGTTTTTT.